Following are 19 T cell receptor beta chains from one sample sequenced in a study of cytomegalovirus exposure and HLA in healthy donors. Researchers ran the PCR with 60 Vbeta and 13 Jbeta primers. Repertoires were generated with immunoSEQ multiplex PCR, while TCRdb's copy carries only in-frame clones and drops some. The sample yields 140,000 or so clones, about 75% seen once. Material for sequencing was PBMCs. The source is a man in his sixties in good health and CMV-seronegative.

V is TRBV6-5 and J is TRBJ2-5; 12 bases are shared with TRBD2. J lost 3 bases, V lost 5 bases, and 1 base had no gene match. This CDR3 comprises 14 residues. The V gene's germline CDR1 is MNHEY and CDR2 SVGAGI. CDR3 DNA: TGTGCCAGCAGTAGACTAGCGGGAGAAGAGACCCAGTACTTC. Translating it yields CASSRLAGEETQYF.

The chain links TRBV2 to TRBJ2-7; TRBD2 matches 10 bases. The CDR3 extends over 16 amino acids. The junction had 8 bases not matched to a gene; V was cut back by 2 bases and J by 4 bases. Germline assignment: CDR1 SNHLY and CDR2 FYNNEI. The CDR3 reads CASSENRLAGSYEQYF. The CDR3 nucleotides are TGTGCCAGCAGTGAAAATCGACTAGCGGGTTCGTACGAGCAGTACTTC.

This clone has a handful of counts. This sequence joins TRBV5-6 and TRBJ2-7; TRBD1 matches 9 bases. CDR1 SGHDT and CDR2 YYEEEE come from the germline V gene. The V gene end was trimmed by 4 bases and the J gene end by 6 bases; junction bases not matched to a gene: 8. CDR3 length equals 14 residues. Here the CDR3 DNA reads TGTGCCAGCAGCGTTCCGGGACAGGGTGGCGAGCAGTACTTC. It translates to CASSVPGQGGEQYF.

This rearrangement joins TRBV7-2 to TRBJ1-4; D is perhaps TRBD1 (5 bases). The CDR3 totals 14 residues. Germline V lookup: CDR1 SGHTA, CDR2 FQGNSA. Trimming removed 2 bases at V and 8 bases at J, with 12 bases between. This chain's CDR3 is CASSLLRGGEKLFF. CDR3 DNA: TGTGCCAGCAGCTTACTGAGGGGAGGGGAAAAACTGTTTTTT.

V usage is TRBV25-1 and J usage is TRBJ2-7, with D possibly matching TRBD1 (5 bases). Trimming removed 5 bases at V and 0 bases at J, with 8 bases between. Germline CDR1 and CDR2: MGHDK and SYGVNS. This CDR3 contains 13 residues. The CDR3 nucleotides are TGTGCCAGCAGTCAGGACAACTCCTACGAGCAGTACTTC. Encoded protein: CASSQDNSYEQYF.

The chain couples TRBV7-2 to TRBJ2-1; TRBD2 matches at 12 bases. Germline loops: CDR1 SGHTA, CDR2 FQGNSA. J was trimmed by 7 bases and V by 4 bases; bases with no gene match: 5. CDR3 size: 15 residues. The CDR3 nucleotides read TGTGCCAGCAGCTCAGGACTAGCGGGAAAGAATGAGCAGTTCTTC. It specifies CASSSGLAGKNEQFF.

CDR3 sequence reads: CASGPFLAGGTNEQFF. The CDR3 DNA follows: TGTGCTAGTGGTCCGTTTCTAGCGGGAGGGACGAATGAGCAGTTCTTC. The chain couples TRBV12-5 to TRBJ2-1; 12 bases are a match to TRBD2. The CDR3 covers 16 residues. Unmatched junction bases numbered 9, after V lost 5 bases and J lost 7 bases. From germline, CDR1 is LGHNT and CDR2 FRNRAP.

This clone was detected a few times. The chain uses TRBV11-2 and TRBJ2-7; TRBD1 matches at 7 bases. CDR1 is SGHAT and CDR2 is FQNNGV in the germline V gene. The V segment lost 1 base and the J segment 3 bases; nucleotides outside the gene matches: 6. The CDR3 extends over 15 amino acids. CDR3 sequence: CASSLARGTRYEQYF. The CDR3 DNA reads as TGTGCCAGCAGCTTAGCCAGGGGGACCCGCTACGAGCAGTACTTC. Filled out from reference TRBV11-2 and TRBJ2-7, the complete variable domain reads EAGVAQSPRYKIIEKRQSVAFWCNPISGHATLYWYQQILGQGPKLLIQFQNNGVVDDSQLPKDRFSAERLKGVDSTLKIQPAKLEDSAVYLCASSLARGTRYEQYFGPGTRLTVT.

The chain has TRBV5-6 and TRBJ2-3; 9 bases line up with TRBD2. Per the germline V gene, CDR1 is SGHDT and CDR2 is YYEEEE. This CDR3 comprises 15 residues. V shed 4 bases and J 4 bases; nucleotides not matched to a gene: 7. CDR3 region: CASSVPGLASDTQYF. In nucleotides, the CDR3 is TGTGCCAGCAGCGTCCCGGGACTAGCCTCAGATACGCAGTATTTT.

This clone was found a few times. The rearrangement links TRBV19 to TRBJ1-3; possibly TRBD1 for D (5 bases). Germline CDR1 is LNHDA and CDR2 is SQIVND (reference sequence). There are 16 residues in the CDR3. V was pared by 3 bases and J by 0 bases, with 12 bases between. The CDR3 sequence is CASSIDRPLSGNTIYF. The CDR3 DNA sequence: TGTGCCAGTAGTATCGACAGACCACTCTCTGGAAACACCATATATTTT.

The CDR3 DNA is TGTGCCAGCAGTGAAAACCCCGGACTCGGGTCCTACGAGCAGTACTTC. It translates to CASSENPGLGSYEQYF. The rearrangement uses TRBV2 and TRBJ2-7; perhaps TRBD2 as D (5 bases). The length of the CDR3 is 16 residues. V lost 2 bases and J 1 base, leaving 15 bases between the germline ends. Germline V CDR1 and CDR2: SNHLY, FYNNEI.

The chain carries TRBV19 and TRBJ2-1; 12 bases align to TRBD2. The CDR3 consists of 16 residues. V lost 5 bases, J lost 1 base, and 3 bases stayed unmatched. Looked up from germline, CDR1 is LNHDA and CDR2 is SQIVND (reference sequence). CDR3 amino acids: CASSLTSGRSYNEQFF. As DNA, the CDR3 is TGTGCCAGTAGTCTTACTAGCGGGAGGTCCTACAATGAGCAGTTCTTC. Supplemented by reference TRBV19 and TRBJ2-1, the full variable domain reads DGGITQSPKYLFRKEGQNVTLSCEQNLNHDAMYWYRQDPGQGLRLIYYSQIVNDFQKGDIAEGYSVSREKKESFPLTVTSAQKNPTAFYLCASSLTSGRSYNEQFFGPGTRLTVL.

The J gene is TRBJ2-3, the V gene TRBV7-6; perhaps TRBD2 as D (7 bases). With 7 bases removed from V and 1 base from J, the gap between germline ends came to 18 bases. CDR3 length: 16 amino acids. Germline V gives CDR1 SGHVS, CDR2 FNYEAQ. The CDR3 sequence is CASTLRGGFGTDTQYF. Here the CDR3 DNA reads TGTGCCAGCACCCTTAGGGGGGGGTTCGGCACAGATACGCAGTATTTT.

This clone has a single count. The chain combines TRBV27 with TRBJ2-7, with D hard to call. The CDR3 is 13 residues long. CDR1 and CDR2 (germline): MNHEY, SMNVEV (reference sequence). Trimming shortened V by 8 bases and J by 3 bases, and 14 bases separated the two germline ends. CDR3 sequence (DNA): TGTGCCAGCCGAGTCGGGTTTAACTACGAGCAGTACTTC. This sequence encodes CASRVGFNYEQYF.

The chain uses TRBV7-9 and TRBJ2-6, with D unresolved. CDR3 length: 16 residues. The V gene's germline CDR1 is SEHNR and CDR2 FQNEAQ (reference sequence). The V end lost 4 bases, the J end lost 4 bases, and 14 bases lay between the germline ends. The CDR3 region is CASSSYRVLGANVLTF. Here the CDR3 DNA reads TGTGCCAGCAGCTCCTACCGAGTGTTAGGGGCCAACGTCCTGACTTTC.

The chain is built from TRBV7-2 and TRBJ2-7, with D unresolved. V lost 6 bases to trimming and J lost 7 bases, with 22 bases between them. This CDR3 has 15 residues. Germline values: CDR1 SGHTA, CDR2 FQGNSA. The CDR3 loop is CASSPSVEVLREQYF. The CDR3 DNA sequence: TGTGCCAGCAGTCCAAGCGTAGAGGTGCTTAGAGAGCAGTACTTC.

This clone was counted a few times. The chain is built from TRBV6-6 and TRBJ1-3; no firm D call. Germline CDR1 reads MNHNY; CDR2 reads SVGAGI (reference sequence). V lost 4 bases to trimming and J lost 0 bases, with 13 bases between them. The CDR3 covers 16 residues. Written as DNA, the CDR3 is TGTGCCAGCAGTTGGGCCACCCGCAGCTCTGGAAACACCATATATTTT. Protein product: CASSWATRSSGNTIYF.

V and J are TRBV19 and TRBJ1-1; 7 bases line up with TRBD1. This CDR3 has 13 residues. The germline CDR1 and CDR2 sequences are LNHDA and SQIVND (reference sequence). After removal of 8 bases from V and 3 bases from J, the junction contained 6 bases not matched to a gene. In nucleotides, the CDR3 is TGTGCCAGTCGGACAGGATCCTACACTGAAGCTTTCTTT. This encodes CASRTGSYTEAFF.

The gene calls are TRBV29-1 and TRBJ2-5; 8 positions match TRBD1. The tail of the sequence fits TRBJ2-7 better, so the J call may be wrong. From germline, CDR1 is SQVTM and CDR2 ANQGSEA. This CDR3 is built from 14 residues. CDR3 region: CSVGKRQGAYEQYF. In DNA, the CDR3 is TGCAGCGTTGGGAAGAGGCAGGGGGCTTACGAGCAGTACTTC.